Presented here are 27 T cell receptor beta chains from one specimen sequenced in a study of blood T cell repertoires in COVID-19 (TCRdb year 2020). Receptor amplification or capture employed the immunoSEQ multiplex PCR assay. Entries here come from immuneACCESS through TCRdb and include only in-frame sequences with V and J called. Some clones fail to appear in such tables; in the studies checked, an unresolved V gene covers under half of the shortfall, and the cause of the remainder is unknown. This sample gives 100,000 or so clones in total; 65% to 90% of them show up just once. The biggest ten clones account for around 4.5% of the sample. Sequenced: peripheral blood. These receptors were obtained from a man aged 50-60 years with acute or convalescent COVID-19.

The sample holds one count of this clone. The gene calls are TRBV30 and TRBJ2-1; 7 nucleotides line up with TRBD2. The CDR3 is 14 residues long. In germline, CDR1 is GTSNPN, CDR2 SVGIG (reference sequence). With 1 base clipped from V and 3 bases from J, the junction kept 3 bases outside the gene matches. DNA for the CDR3: TGTGCCTGGAGTGGACTAGCTGTCTACAATGAGCAGTTCTTC. Translation gives CAWSGLAVYNEQFF. The full variable domain, rest sourced from reference TRBV30 and TRBJ2-1, is SQTIHQWPATLVQPVGSPLSLECTVEGTSNPNLYWYRQAAGRGLQLLFYSVGIGQISSEVPQNLSASRPQDRQFILSSKKLLLSDSGFYLCAWSGLAVYNEQFFGPGTRLTVL.

The chain has TRBV24-1 and TRBJ2-5, with D maybe TRBD2 (6 bases). The V gene lost 2 bases and the J gene lost 7 bases, with 10 bases spanning the gap. The CDR3 is 13 amino acids. Germline V gene sequence: CDR1 KGHDR, CDR2 SFDVKD. The CDR3 coding sequence is TGTGCCACCAGTGATTGGCTGGAGGGGACCCAGTACTTC. Its translation: CATSDWLEGTQYF.

This clone was recorded once. The rearrangement uses TRBV6-5 and TRBJ1-1, with D unresolved. V lost 10 bases, J lost 0 bases, and 6 bases lay in between. CDR3 length: 11 residues. Looked up from germline, CDR1 is MNHEY and CDR2 is SVGAGI. The CDR3 coding sequence is TGTGCCACCCGTATGAACACTGAAGCTTTCTTT. Its translation is CATRMNTEAFF.

The sample holds one count of this clone. The V and J genes are TRBV4-1 and TRBJ1-2; no clear D gene. Per germline, CDR1 MGHRA and CDR2 YSYEKL. V shed 4 bases and J shed 0 bases, with 15 bases lying between them. There are 16 residues in the CDR3. The CDR3 loop reads CASSRGPEFSNYGYTF. The CDR3 bases are TGCGCCAGCAGCCGAGGCCCAGAATTTTCTAACTATGGCTACACCTTC.

The chain carries TRBV15 and TRBJ1-4, with 9 bases that match TRBD1. This CDR3 is built from 14 residues. Trimming cost V 7 bases and J 8 bases; bases outside gene matches: 8. The germline gives CDR1 LNHNV, CDR2 YYDKDF (reference sequence). Written as DNA, the CDR3 is TGTGCCACCACCCCGACAGGGGGGGACGAAAAACTGTTTTTT. Translating gives CATTPTGGDEKLFF.

This clone appeared once. CDR3 coding DNA: TGTGCCAGCAGCCGACTGGACAGGGTGGGGGGAAACTATGGCTACACCTTC. This codes for CASSRLDRVGGNYGYTF. V usage is TRBV5-8 and J usage is TRBJ1-2; TRBD1 aligns across 8 bases. The CDR3 consists of 17 residues. Germline V CDR1 and CDR2: SGHTS, YDEGEE. V was clipped by 4 bases and J by 2 bases; unmatched bases: 13.

This chain connects TRBV11-2 to TRBJ2-7; a weak D match, TRBD1 (6 bases). This CDR3 is 14 amino acids long. V was pared by 5 bases and J by 0 bases, with 11 bases between. The germline gives CDR1 SGHAT, CDR2 FQNNGV. As DNA, the CDR3 is TGTGCCAGCAGCATACTGGACAGCTCCTACGAGCAGTACTTC. It is translated as CASSILDSSYEQYF.

This sequence joins TRBV2 and TRBJ2-7, with TRBD1 identical over 10 bases. With 8 bases clipped from V and 4 bases from J, the junction kept 14 bases outside the gene matches. The V gene's germline CDR1 is SNHLY and CDR2 FYNNEI. The CDR3 extends over 16 amino acids. CDR3 nucleotide sequence: TGTGCCAGCCGGACCCCGACGACAGGGGGCGTATACGAGCAGTACTTC. Its protein is CASRTPTTGGVYEQYF.

This clone showed up just a few times. The gene calls are TRBV11-2 and TRBJ1-1; D unresolved. Germline CDR1 SGHAT, CDR2 FQNNGV. The ends were cut back, 3 bases at V and 4 bases at J, with 3 bases in the middle. This CDR3 contains 11 residues. This CDR3 is CASSFGTEAFF. DNA for the CDR3: TGTGCCAGCAGCTTCGGCACTGAAGCTTTCTTT. Supplemented by reference TRBV11-2 and TRBJ1-1, the full variable domain reads EAGVAQSPRYKIIEKRQSVAFWCNPISGHATLYWYQQILGQGPKLLIQFQNNGVVDDSQLPKDRFSAERLKGVDSTLKIQPAKLEDSAVYLCASSFGTEAFFGQGTRLTVV.

The rearrangement links TRBV7-9 to TRBJ2-7; D is uncertain. Germline CDR1 SEHNR, CDR2 FQNEAQ (reference sequence). The V end lost 4 bases, the J end lost 5 bases, and 15 bases lay between the germline ends. The length of the CDR3 is 14 residues. CDR3 bases: TGTGCCAGCAGCTCCTCCAGTTACGCCAACGAGCAGTACTTC. Its translation is CASSSSSYANEQYF.

This sequence joins TRBV11-2 and TRBJ1-3; possibly TRBD1 for D (5 bases). Germline CDR1 and CDR2: SGHAT and FQNNGV. The CDR3 has 14 residues. The germline V and J ends were trimmed by 2 bases and 3 bases, with 8 bases remaining between them. Written as DNA, the CDR3 is TGTGCCAGCAGCTTAAGGGGAAATGGAAACACCATATATTTT. This translates into CASSLRGNGNTIYF.

Of note for this clone: Other DNA sequences in the same sample also yield this CDR3. V is TRBV9 and J is TRBJ2-5; 14 nucleotides line up with TRBD2. The CDR3 spans 16 residues. V lost 2 bases and J lost 3; bases outside the gene matches: 3. From germline, CDR1 is SGDLS and CDR2 YYNGEE. Here the CDR3 reads CASSVEGLAGEETQYF. The CDR3 region has the DNA TGTGCCAGCAGCGTGGAGGGACTAGCGGGGGAAGAGACCCAGTACTTC. The full variable domain, rest sourced from reference TRBV9 and TRBJ2-5, is DSGVTQTPKHLITATGQRVTLRCSPRSGDLSVYWYQQSLDQGLQFLIQYYNGEERAKGNILERFSAQQFPDLHSELNLSSLELGDSALYFCASSVEGLAGEETQYFGPGTRLLVL.

The chain joins TRBV30 to TRBJ2-2; D gene unclear. V was clipped by 0 bases and J by 0 bases, with 8 bases between them. The CDR3 has 15 amino acids. Germline CDR1 reads GTSNPN; CDR2 reads SVGIG (reference sequence). This CDR3 is CAWSVGASNTGELFF. The CDR3 region has the DNA TGTGCCTGGAGTGTTGGAGCCTCGAACACCGGGGAGCTGTTTTTT.

This chain links TRBV11-3 with TRBJ2-2, with 9 bases matching TRBD2. Germline CDR1 is SGHNT and CDR2 is YENEEA. This CDR3 contains 17 residues. The ends lost 4 bases at V and 3 bases at J; junction bases unmatched: 9. The CDR3 region has the DNA TGTGCCAGCAGCTCCCGCGGGGGGGGCCTACACACCGGGGAGCTGTTTTTT. It codes for CASSSRGGGLHTGELFF.

In this sample, this clone turned up once. The rearrangement uses TRBV15 and TRBJ2-7; 7 bases map to TRBD2. The CDR3 loop spans 15 amino acids. Germline V CDR1 and CDR2: LNHNV, YYDKDF (reference sequence). The junction had 6 bases not matched to a gene; V was cut back by 0 bases and J by 4 bases. CDR3 nucleotide sequence: TGTGCCACCAGCAGAGAATTGACTAGCAGTTACGAGCAGTACTTC. It is translated as CATSRELTSSYEQYF.

The chain uses TRBV19 and TRBJ1-2; D might be TRBD1 (5 bases). Germline CDR1 is LNHDA and CDR2 is SQIVND (reference sequence). CDR3 length: 16 amino acids. V was trimmed by 3 bases and J by 5 bases, leaving 19 bases between them. CDR3 DNA: TGTGCCAGTAGTATTATTTGGCCAGGGAAGAGGTATGGCTACACCTTC. Amino acids: CASSIIWPGKRYGYTF.

The V and J genes are TRBV19 and TRBJ1-5; D gene uncertain. Between the trimmed V and J ends, which lost 6 bases and 5 bases, there was a span of 23 bases. CDR1 and CDR2 (germline): LNHDA, SQIVND (reference sequence). This CDR3 has 17 amino acids. CDR3 amino acids: CASSFGQYSLWDQPQHF. CDR3 sequence (DNA): TGTGCCAGTAGCTTTGGGCAATATTCCCTTTGGGATCAGCCCCAGCATTTT.

This clone came up once. The J gene is TRBJ1-6, the V gene TRBV12-3 or TRBV12-4; 7 positions agree with TRBD1. Trimming removed 3 bases from V and 11 bases from J; junction bases left unmatched: 4. There are 13 residues in the CDR3. CDR3 residues: CASSLAGGTPLHF. As DNA, the CDR3 is TGTGCCAGCAGTTTGGCAGGGGGGACACCCCTCCACTTT.

The chain couples TRBV21-1 to TRBJ1-6; TRBD1, the table's D call, was not compared with the DNA. TRBV21-1 represents a pseudogene. CDR3 size: 15 residues. The DNA of the CDR3 is TGTGCCAGCAGCAAAGGTGGGACAGGGGGGTCACCCCTCCACTTT. This gives the protein CASSKGGTGGSPLHF.

This chain uses TRBV19 with TRBJ1-1, with 10 bases identical to TRBD1. Trimming took 8 bases from V and 1 from J; bases not matched to a gene: 1. CDR3 size: 13 residues. The germline V gene has CDR1 LNHDA and CDR2 SQIVND (reference sequence). The CDR3 sequence is CASRDRGNTEAFF. As DNA, the CDR3 is TGTGCCAGTCGGGACAGGGGGAACACTGAAGCTTTCTTT.

The chain is built from TRBV7-9 and TRBJ2-7; TRBD1 matches at 9 bases. The CDR3 spans 16 residues. Germline loops: CDR1 SEHNR, CDR2 FQNEAQ (reference sequence). Unmatched junction bases numbered 6, after V lost 2 bases and J lost 1 base. The CDR3 is CASSLIQGTGSYEQYF. The CDR3 DNA reads TGTGCCAGCAGCTTAATACAGGGGACAGGGTCCTACGAGCAGTACTTC.

The chain combines TRBV6-5 with TRBJ1-1; D uncertain. The germline V and J ends were trimmed by 0 bases and 7 bases, with 12 bases remaining between them. The CDR3 length is 14 residues. Germline V lookup: CDR1 MNHEY, CDR2 SVGAGI. The CDR3 DNA sequence: TGTGCCAGCAGTTACTCGAGAAGTTCTAATGAAGCTTTCTTT. It translates to CASSYSRSSNEAFF.

The V and J genes are TRBV2 and TRBJ2-7, with D possibly being TRBD1 (6 bases). V shed 6 bases and J shed 2 bases, with 14 bases lying between them. CDR3 length: 14 residues. Germline CDR1 SNHLY, CDR2 FYNNEI. The CDR3 region has the DNA TGTGCCAGCAGGGGCTGGACAGATCCCTACGAGCAGTACTTC. It specifies CASRGWTDPYEQYF. The full variable domain, its missing parts supplied by reference TRBV2 and TRBJ2-7, is EPEVTQTPSHQVTQMGQEVILRCVPISNHLYFYWYRQILGQKVEFLVSFYNNEISEKSEIFDDQFSVERPDGSNFTLKIRSTKLEDSAMYFCASRGWTDPYEQYFGPGTRLTVT.

The J gene is TRBJ2-7, the V gene TRBV28; D may be TRBD2 (6 bases). The germline CDR1 and CDR2 sequences are MDHEN and SYDVKM. The CDR3 length is 14 residues. The ends were cut back, 2 bases at V and 2 bases at J, with 10 bases in the middle. The CDR3 sequence is CASSLPGRTYEQYF. Here the CDR3 DNA reads TGTGCCAGCAGTTTACCGGGGAGGACCTACGAGCAGTACTTC.

The chain employs TRBV9 and TRBJ2-1; TRBD2 aligns across 14 bases. This CDR3 region has 15 residues. The ends lost 2 bases at V and 9 bases at J; junction bases unmatched: 4. Germline V lookup: CDR1 SGDLS, CDR2 YYNGEE. This CDR3 is CASSVGGLAGVEQFF. Here the CDR3 DNA reads TGTGCCAGCAGCGTCGGGGGACTAGCGGGAGTTGAGCAGTTCTTC.

This clone was picked up a small number of times. This rearrangement joins TRBV28 to TRBJ2-3; possibly TRBD1 for D (6 bases). CDR3 length equals 17 residues. Germline CDR1 is MDHEN and CDR2 is SYDVKM. The V end was cut by 5 bases, the J end by 1 base, with 19 bases between. Here the CDR3 DNA reads TGTGCCAGCAGTGCCAGGGGCGCACCTACCCGCACAGATACGCAGTATTTT. Its protein product is CASSARGAPTRTDTQYF.

This chain joins TRBV28 and TRBJ2-5; D might be TRBD2 (6 bases). The length of the CDR3 is 14 residues. Germline V gene lookup returns CDR1 MDHEN and CDR2 SYDVKM. V lost 3 bases and J 1 base, leaving 9 bases between the germline ends. In DNA, the CDR3 is TGTGCCAGCAGTTTCGGGACTCCCCAAGAGACCCAGTACTTC. This gives the protein CASSFGTPQETQYF.